These 7 T cell receptor beta chains originate from one sample sequenced in a study of CD8 T cells in ankylosing spondylitis. TCRdb used MiXCR to reprocess the 5' RACE reads, holding one entry per CDR3 protein. This sample has approximately 130,000 distinct CDR3 sequences, with about a tenth found just once. The sequenced sample was blood, either unsorted or a sorted T cell fraction (not recorded which). The origin of the receptors is a male donor with ankylosing spondylitis or in good health (not recorded which).

This clonotype was recorded at least ten times. The chain joins TRBV20-1 to TRBJ1-6; 10 bases align to TRBD1. After removal of 0 bases from V and 7 bases from J, the junction contained 9 bases not matched to a gene. CDR1 and CDR2 from the germline V gene are DFQATT and SNEGSKA (reference sequence). This CDR3 is built from 17 residues. Here the CDR3 reads CSARDSPLTGGNSPLHF. CDR3 DNA: TGCAGTGCTAGAGATTCCCCACTGACAGGGGGCAATTCACCCCTCCACTTT.

This clonotype was counted many times. The rearrangement uses TRBV5-5 and TRBJ2-7, with D perhaps assigned TRBD1 or TRBD2 (5 bases each). The CDR3 length is 17 residues. Germline CDR1 reads SGHKS; CDR2 reads YYEKEE (reference sequence). V shed 0 bases and J shed 2 bases, with 18 bases lying between them. The CDR3 DNA reads TGTGCCAGCAGCTTGGCCCTGCCCTGGGACGGGGCCTACGAGCAGTACTTC. Its translation is CASSLALPWDGAYEQYF.

This clonotype has at least ten counts. The chain carries TRBV5-1 and TRBJ1-3; 7 bases align to TRBD1. This CDR3 is 13 amino acids long. The trim removed 6 bases at V and 7 bases at J, leaving 7 bases unmatched. The germline gives CDR1 SGHRS, CDR2 YFSETQ. CDR3 amino acids: CASIMEGANTIYF. CDR3 bases: TGCGCCAGCATAATGGAGGGGGCGAACACCATATATTTT.

Ten or more counts support this clonotype. The CDR3 reads CASKGGAAGGRYEQYF. For the CDR3, the DNA is TGCGCCAGCAAAGGAGGGGCAGCGGGAGGAAGGTACGAGCAGTACTTC. The rearrangement uses TRBV5-1 and TRBJ2-7; 9 bases line up with TRBD2. CDR1 SGHRS and CDR2 YFSETQ come from the germline V gene. The junction had 14 bases not matched to a gene; V was cut back by 6 bases and J by 4 bases. CDR3 length: 16 residues.

The V and J genes are TRBV21-1 and TRBJ2-1; TRBD2 reflects the table's D call only, with no check against the DNA. TRBV21-1 is an annotated pseudogene. The length of the CDR3 is 17 residues. The CDR3 protein is CASSTEITSGSYPEQFF. CDR3 DNA sequence: TGTGCCAGCAGCACCGAGATTACTAGCGGGAGTTATCCGGAGCAGTTCTTC.

As concerns this clonotype: No conserved phenylalanine or tryptophan is present at the end of the CDR3, so a read error is the likely explanation. The chain has TRBV20-1 and TRBJ2-5; 7 bases align to TRBD2. Per the germline V gene, CDR1 is DFQATT and CDR2 is SNEGSKA (reference sequence). With 2 bases clipped from V and 1 base from J, the junction kept 10 bases outside the gene matches. This CDR3 comprises 16 residues. CDR3 DNA: TGCAGTGCTAGACGTCTCGTGGCTAGCGGCCAAGAGACCCAGTACTTG. Translation gives CSARRLVASGQETQYL.

This clonotype was counted at least ten times. In DNA form, the CDR3 reads TGCAGTGCTAGAGGAAGGGCTGAGACCCAGTACTTC. It translates to CSARGRAETQYF. The gene calls are TRBV20-1 and TRBJ2-5; D remains unclear. V lost 1 base and J 5 bases, leaving 8 bases between the germline ends. CDR1 and CDR2 from the germline V gene are DFQATT and SNEGSKA (reference sequence). CDR3 length equals 12 residues.